The 30 T cell receptor beta chains below come from one sample, sequenced in a study of glioma-infiltrating T cells. Using RNA template, CDR3s of TCR alpha and beta were amplified with iRepertoire arm-PCR. MiXCR, applied by TCRdb to the multiplex PCR reads, yields one record per CDR3 protein. The sample has 300,000 to 450,000 distinct CDR3 sequences, around 38% seen once; the top ten hold about 12%. The sequencing input was glioma tissue, nonneoplastic brain tissue, or PBMCs (not recorded which). The receptor source for this set is a human donor with low-grade glioma or glioblastoma, undergoing nonglioma brain surgery, or in good health (not recorded which).

V and J are TRBV4-3 and TRBJ2-1, with unresolved D. V was pared by 1 base and J by 1 base, with 8 bases between. CDR1 is LGHNA, CDR2 YSLEER, per germline. This CDR3 has 15 amino acids. CDR3 sequence: CASSQVVFSYNEQFF. CDR3 in DNA: TGCGCCAGCAGCCAAGTCGTTTTTTCCTACAATGAGCAGTTCTTC.

CDR3 bases: TGCAGCGTTCGGGCCAGCTCTCCTGACGAGCAGTACTTC. Amino acids: CSVRASSPDEQYF. The gene calls are TRBV29-1 and TRBJ2-7, with no clear D. Looked up from germline, CDR1 is SQVTM and CDR2 is ANQGSEA. With 5 bases removed from V and 5 bases from J, the gap between germline ends came to 16 bases. This CDR3 spans 13 amino acids.

The genes are TRBV20-1 and TRBJ2-7; TRBD2 aligns across 9 bases. With 5 bases clipped from V and 5 bases from J, the junction kept 1 base outside the gene matches. The V gene's germline CDR1 is DFQATT and CDR2 SNEGSKA (reference sequence). This CDR3 is 11 amino acids long. The CDR3 DNA reads as TGCAGTGCTGGGACTAGCAACGAGCAGTACTTC. This codes for CSAGTSNEQYF.

V is TRBV6-2 or TRBV6-3 and J is TRBJ1-5; D remains unclear. CDR1 is MNHEY and CDR2 is SVGEGT in the germline V gene. The V gene lost 1 base and the J gene lost 2 bases, with 6 bases spanning the gap. The CDR3 loop spans 14 amino acids. The chain's CDR3 is CASSYFGGNQPQHF. The CDR3, as DNA: TGTGCCAGCAGTTACTTCGGCGGCAATCAGCCCCAGCATTTT.

This clonotype was seen at least ten times. The V gene is TRBV20-1, the J gene TRBJ1-2; D is uncertain. The V end was cut by 3 bases, the J end by 8 bases, with 13 bases between. Germline V gene sequence: CDR1 DFQATT, CDR2 SNEGSKA (reference sequence). The CDR3 length is 12 residues. In nucleotides, the CDR3 is TGCAGTGCTAGTCCCAACCAGGAGGGCTACACCTTC. It codes for CSASPNQEGYTF.

Concerning this clonotype: A much larger clone differs by one base, so this may be a read error. The chain recombines TRBV15 with TRBJ2-1; D remains unclear. This CDR3 spans 12 amino acids. Germline CDR1 is LNHNV and CDR2 is YYDKDF (reference sequence). The CDR3 here is CATSPYAGERFF. The CDR3 nucleotides read TGTGCCACCTCACCCTACGCCGGTGAGCGGTTCTTC.

V usage is TRBV6-9 and J usage is TRBJ2-3, with 10 bases lining up with TRBD2. The CDR3 has 20 amino acids. Losses at the gene ends were 4 bases for V and 0 bases for J; bases not matched to a gene: 16. Germline V CDR1 and CDR2: MNHGY, SVAAGI. CDR3 nucleotide sequence: TGTGCCAGCAGTTCTACCCACTCCATCGGACTAGCGGTTAGCACAGATACGCAGTATTTT. Translating it yields CASSSTHSIGLAVSTDTQYF.

J is TRBJ2-2 and V is TRBV20-1, with 9 bases identical to TRBD1. Trimming took 1 base from V and 4 from J; bases not matched to a gene: 4. The CDR3 runs to 15 residues. Germline values: CDR1 DFQATT, CDR2 SNEGSKA (reference sequence). For the CDR3, the DNA is TGCAGTGCTAGAGCTGACAGGGGGGGCACCGGGGAGCTGTTTTTT. It yields the protein CSARADRGGTGELFF.

This clonotype showed up just a few times. The genes are TRBV10-3 and TRBJ2-7; D remains ambiguous. The V end lost 0 bases, the J end lost 3 bases, and 9 bases lay between the germline ends. The V gene's germline CDR1 is ENHRY and CDR2 SYGVKD. The CDR3 has 14 amino acids. The CDR3 region has the DNA TGTGCCATCAGTGAGTCAGTCAAGTACTACGAGCAGTACTTC. It encodes CAISESVKYYEQYF.

This clonotype showed up many times. Here the CDR3 DNA reads TGTGCCAGCCTACCCGGAATCTCCTACAATGAGCAGTTCTTC. Its translation: CASLPGISYNEQFF. The chain employs TRBV6-2 or TRBV6-3 and TRBJ2-1; D unresolved. This CDR3 spans 14 amino acids. In germline, CDR1 is MNHEY, CDR2 SVGEGT. V was pared by 8 bases and J by 0 bases, with 11 bases between.

This clonotype occurred many times. The junction departs from the called germline gene at one end, perhaps through a read error. The V and J genes are TRBV4-1 and TRBJ1-5; D unresolved. Germline V gene lookup returns CDR1 MGHRA and CDR2 YSYEKL. This CDR3 region has 15 residues. This CDR3 is CASSQDGGGNQPQHF. CDR3 DNA: TGTGCCAGCAGCCAAGATGGCGGAGGCAATCAGCCCCAGCATTTT.

The V and J genes are TRBV18 and TRBJ1-5; D gene ambiguous. Trimming cost V 4 bases and J 5 bases, with 12 bases left between them. The CDR3 consists of 14 residues. The germline V gene encodes CDR1 KGHSH and CDR2 LQKENI. CDR3 residues: CASSRSGSDQPQHF. For the CDR3, the DNA is TGTGCCAGCTCACGATCAGGCTCGGATCAGCCCCAGCATTTT.

The rearrangement links TRBV7-2 to TRBJ1-1; TRBD1 matches at 7 bases. CDR3 length equals 13 residues. V shed 7 bases and J 10 bases; nucleotides not matched to a gene: 12. Germline CDR1 SGHTA, CDR2 FQGNSA. The CDR3: CASTTRGPLTAFF. The CDR3 nucleotides read TGTGCCAGCACCACTAGGGGGCCTTTAACAGCTTTCTTT.

This clonotype was detected only a few times. V is TRBV7-2 and J is TRBJ2-7, with D perhaps given as TRBD1 or TRBD2 (5 bases each). This CDR3 has 13 residues. Germline V gene sequence: CDR1 SGHTA, CDR2 FQGNSA. V was cut by 3 bases and J by 2 bases, with 8 bases left in between. The CDR3 nucleotides are TGTGCCAGCAGCTTTGAGGGGCCCTACGAGCAGTACTTC. This sequence encodes CASSFEGPYEQYF.

This clonotype was observed a handful of times. This chain uses TRBV4-1 with TRBJ2-7; D is ambiguous. Trimming removed 1 base from V and 0 bases from J, with 10 bases in between. This CDR3 region has 15 residues. Germline V gene data show CDR1 as MGHRA and CDR2 as YSYEKL. The CDR3 region is CASSQVLQNSYEQYF. CDR3 sequence (DNA): TGCGCCAGCAGCCAAGTTCTTCAGAACTCCTACGAGCAGTACTTC.

This clonotype was observed a few times. The genes are TRBV7-8 and TRBJ2-3, with D possibly TRBD1 on 6 matching bases. The CDR3 loop spans 15 amino acids. In germline, CDR1 is SGHVS, CDR2 FQNEAQ. V was pared by 1 base and J by 4 bases, with 12 bases between. CDR3 nucleotides: TGTGCCAGCAGCTTAGTGGGCAGGGGAGCAGATACGCAGTATTTT. Protein sequence: CASSLVGRGADTQYF. Full variable domain (missing parts from reference TRBV7-8 and TRBJ2-3): GAGVSQSPRYKVAKRGQDVALRCDPISGHVSLFWYQQALGQGPEFLTYFQNEAQLDKSGLPSDRFFAERPEGSVSTLKIQRTQQEDSAVYLCASSLVGRGADTQYFGPGTRLTVL.

This rearrangement joins TRBV28 to TRBJ2-7; D remains unclear. Germline V CDR1 and CDR2: MDHEN, SYDVKM. Trimming stripped 6 bases from V and 3 bases from J, with 12 bases between. This CDR3 comprises 13 residues. The CDR3 sequence: CASSLRVFYEQYF. The CDR3 DNA sequence: TGTGCCAGCAGCCTCCGGGTCTTCTACGAGCAGTACTTC.

Only a few counts were recorded for this clonotype. The J gene is TRBJ1-4, the V gene TRBV6-2 or TRBV6-3; D may be TRBD1 (6 bases). The CDR3 spans 14 residues. Between the trimmed V and J ends, which lost 6 bases and 0 bases, there was a span of 8 bases. Germline V gene sequence: CDR1 MNHEY, CDR2 SVGEGT. The CDR3 coding sequence is TGTGCCAGCAGCTACAGGGCAACTAATGAAAAACTGTTTTTT. Translating gives CASSYRATNEKLFF.

There are many counts of this clonotype. The chain recombines TRBV27 with TRBJ1-4, with 9 bases fitting TRBD1. V dropped 2 bases and J dropped 6; count of bases not matched to a gene: 7. Looked up from germline, CDR1 is MNHEY and CDR2 is SMNVEV (reference sequence). This CDR3 comprises 16 residues. CDR3 bases: TGTGCCAGCAGTTTAAAACAGGGGGCCGCGTATGAAAAACTGTTTTTT. The encoded protein is CASSLKQGAAYEKLFF.

This clonotype occurred a few times. This sequence joins TRBV6-2 or TRBV6-3 and TRBJ1-2, with D unclear. The CDR3 extends over 14 amino acids. The germline V gene encodes CDR1 MNHEY and CDR2 SVGEGT. The V gene lost 7 bases and the J gene lost 4 bases, with 16 bases spanning the gap. CDR3 region: CASTNGVRIYGYTF. CDR3 nucleotides: TGTGCCAGCACCAATGGGGTACGGATCTATGGCTACACCTTC.

The chain recombines TRBV29-1 with TRBJ1-2, with D tentatively TRBD1 (5 bases). V was shortened by 4 bases and J by 3 bases, with 12 bases between the two germline ends. The CDR3 runs to 13 residues. Germline V gene sequence: CDR1 SQVTM, CDR2 ANQGSEA. The CDR3 loop is CSVGPGTDYGYTF. CDR3 DNA sequence: TGCAGCGTTGGTCCGGGGACGGACTATGGCTACACCTTC. The full variable domain, completed using reference TRBV29-1 and TRBJ1-2, is SAVISQKPSRDICQRGTSLTIQCQVDSQVTMMFWYRQQPGQSLTLIATANQGSEATYESGFVIDKFPISRPNLTFSTLTVSNMSPEDSSIYLCSVGPGTDYGYTFGSGTRLTVV.

This clonotype was counted a few times. The DNA for the CDR3 is TGCAGTGCTAGAACAACTACCTACTCCTACGAGCAGTACTTC. It codes for CSARTTTYSYEQYF. The V call is TRBV20-1, the J call TRBJ2-7; D is uncertain. Between the trimmed V and J ends, which lost 2 bases and 0 bases, there was a span of 11 bases. CDR3 length equals 14 residues. The germline CDR1 and CDR2 sequences are DFQATT and SNEGSKA (reference sequence).

This chain uses TRBV2 with TRBJ2-2, with 8 bases fitting TRBD1. The V gene end was trimmed by 6 bases and the J gene end by 7 bases; junction bases not matched to a gene: 4. Germline V gives CDR1 SNHLY, CDR2 FYNNEI. CDR3 length: 13 amino acids. The DNA for the CDR3 is TGTGCCAGCAGGCAGGGGGCCGTCGGGGAGCTGTTTTTT. It encodes CASRQGAVGELFF.

The chain links TRBV20-1 to TRBJ2-1; D is unclear. This CDR3 comprises 13 residues. Looked up from germline, CDR1 is DFQATT and CDR2 is SNEGSKA (reference sequence). Between the trimmed V and J ends, which lost 6 bases and 8 bases, there was a span of 17 bases. The DNA of the CDR3 is TGCAGTGCCTCGTCGAACCACACCTATGAGCAGTTCTTC. Its protein product is CSASSNHTYEQFF.

This clonotype was recorded only once. The junction differs from germline at one of its ends, possibly a read error. V and J are TRBV7-9 and TRBJ1-3; 7 bases line up with TRBD1. The CDR3 has 15 residues. Per germline, CDR1 SEHNR and CDR2 FQNEAQ (reference sequence). The CDR3 protein is CASSLMRGPGNAIYF. CDR3 nucleotide sequence: TGTGCCAGCAGCTTGATGAGGGGGCCTGGAAACGCCATATATTTT.

Concerning this clonotype: Compared with germline, one end of the junction differs, possibly owing to a read error. The rearrangement uses TRBV6-1 and TRBJ1-4, with a possible D match to TRBD1 (5 bases). This CDR3 is 15 amino acids long. Germline V lookup: CDR1 MNHNS, CDR2 SASEGT. The CDR3, as DNA: TGTGCCAGCGGTGAGAATGGCAGGGCTTGGGAAAAACTGTTTTTT. Encoded protein: CASGENGRAWEKLFF.

This clonotype was picked up many times. V is TRBV6-1 and J is TRBJ2-3; D possibly corresponds to TRBD2 (6 bases). CDR3 length: 14 amino acids. Per the germline V gene, CDR1 is MNHNS and CDR2 is SASEGT. V shed 6 bases and J shed 5 bases, with 15 bases lying between them. The CDR3 here is CASREAGSQDTQYF. The DNA of the CDR3 is TGTGCCAGCAGGGAGGCGGGAAGCCAAGATACGCAGTATTTT.

This clonotype was detected only a few times. The rearrangement uses TRBV7-9 and TRBJ2-3, with 8 bases fitting TRBD1. V was clipped by 1 base and J by 3 bases; unmatched bases: 12. The CDR3 covers 18 residues. Germline lookup yields CDR1 SEHNR and CDR2 FQNEAQ (reference sequence). Written as DNA, the CDR3 is TGTGCCAGCAGCTTAGTTCAGGGTCCAGGGGGCACGACAGATACGCAGTATTTT. It specifies CASSLVQGPGGTTDTQYF.

For this clonotype: This may come from a read error, since a much larger clone is one base off. The chain employs TRBV15 and TRBJ2-7, with 7 bases fitting TRBD2. The CDR3 runs to 14 residues. CDR1 and CDR2 from the germline V gene are LNHNV and YYDKDF (reference sequence). Trimming removed 8 bases from V and 5 bases from J; junction bases left unmatched: 12. CDR3 nucleotides: TGTGCCACCGGTACGGCGGGAGCAGTCCACGAGCAGTACTTC. It specifies CATGTAGAVHEQYF.

This chain joins TRBV12-3 or TRBV12-4 and TRBJ2-5, with TRBD2 matching over 10 bases. With V trimmed by 6 bases and J by 4 bases, 5 bases remained unmatched. The CDR3 length is 14 residues. DNA of the CDR3: TGTGCCAGCAGAGTAGCGGGGGGAACAGAGACCCAGTACTTC. It codes for CASRVAGGTETQYF.